These T cell receptor beta chains were read from a single sample in a study of T cell responses to AZD1222 COVID-19 vaccine. Profiled with immunoSEQ multiplex PCR; TCRdb holds only in-frame clones, not every one. In the table there are about 120,000 clones, 80% to 95% of which are singletons. Sequenced here: peripheral blood, sampled on day 0 of AZD1222 vaccination. Receptors originate from an adult in good health. Both conserved end residues are part of each CDR3. Each record gives: V gene, clone size, D gene, J gene, CDR3 protein, CDR3 DNA. The D gene is left open where the match is weak. Only some rows state a clone size, as once, few, many or a class for expanded clones.

v_gene: TRBV28; abundance: NA; d_gene: NA; j_gene: TRBJ2-5; CDR3aa: CATTDQGETQYF; CDR3nt: TGTGCCACCACGGACCAGGGGGAGACCCAGTACTTC
v_gene: TRBV7-7; abundance: NA; d_gene: NA; j_gene: TRBJ1-1; CDR3aa: CASSLATNTEAFF; CDR3nt: TGTGCCAGCAGCTTAGCAACGAACACTGAAGCTTTCTTT
v_gene: TRBV28; abundance: NA; d_gene: TRBD1; j_gene: TRBJ1-1; CDR3aa: CASSDPGQLNTEAFF; CDR3nt: TGTGCCAGCAGTGACCCGGGACAGCTGAACACTGAAGCTTTCTTT
v_gene: TRBV24-1; abundance: once; d_gene: TRBD1; j_gene: TRBJ1-6; CDR3aa: CATQGEAYNSPLHF; CDR3nt: TGTGCCACCCAGGGGGAGGCCTATAATTCACCCCTCCACTTT
v_gene: TRBV6-5; abundance: few; d_gene: NA; j_gene: TRBJ1-4; CDR3aa: CASSPGASNEKLFF; CDR3nt: TGTGCCAGCAGCCCCGGGGCGTCTAATGAAAAACTGTTTTTT
v_gene: TRBV5-1; abundance: NA; d_gene: NA; j_gene: TRBJ2-7; CDR3aa: CASSLDRPGEQYF; CDR3nt: TGCGCCAGCAGCTTGGACAGGCCGGGGGAGCAGTACTTC
v_gene: TRBV2; abundance: NA; d_gene: TRBD2; j_gene: TRBJ2-1; CDR3aa: CASSQGLAVYNEQFF; CDR3nt: TGTGCCAGCAGCCAGGGACTAGCGGTTTACAATGAGCAGTTCTTC
v_gene: TRBV6-5; abundance: NA; d_gene: TRBD1; j_gene: TRBJ1-2; CDR3aa: CASSPTGVAYGYTF; CDR3nt: TGTGCCAGCAGTCCTACAGGGGTAGCCTATGGCTACACCTTC
v_gene: TRBV19; abundance: NA; d_gene: NA; j_gene: TRBJ2-3; CDR3aa: CAVRGGPDTQYF; CDR3nt: TGTGCCGTCAGAGGGGGGCCAGATACGCAGTATTTT
v_gene: TRBV6-6; abundance: NA; d_gene: NA; j_gene: TRBJ1-4; CDR3aa: CASLESRGNEKLFF; CDR3nt: TGTGCCAGTCTGGAAAGCAGGGGTAATGAAAAACTGTTTTTT
v_gene: TRBV6-1; abundance: few; d_gene: TRBD1; j_gene: TRBJ1-3; CDR3aa: CASSQTGSGNTIYF; CDR3nt: TGTGCCAGCAGTCAGACAGGGTCTGGAAACACCATATATTTT
v_gene: TRBV11-2; abundance: NA; d_gene: NA; j_gene: TRBJ1-1; CDR3aa: CASSLLVVGAANTEAFF; CDR3nt: TGTGCCAGCAGCTTATTGGTCGTCGGGGCGGCGAACACTGAAGCTTTCTTT
v_gene: TRBV19; abundance: NA; d_gene: NA; j_gene: TRBJ1-2; CDR3aa: CASKVGAPYGYTF; CDR3nt: TGTGCAAGTAAGGTCGGGGCTCCCTATGGCTACACCTTC
v_gene: TRBV4-2; abundance: NA; d_gene: NA; j_gene: TRBJ2-7; CDR3aa: CASSREGQLSYEQYF; CDR3nt: TGTGCCAGCAGCCGGGAGGGACAGCTCTCCTACGAGCAGTACTTC
v_gene: TRBV5-1; abundance: NA; d_gene: TRBD1; j_gene: TRBJ2-7; CDR3aa: CASSTGPGGYEQYF; CDR3nt: TGCGCCAGCAGCACTGGCCCAGGGGGCTACGAGCAGTACTTC
v_gene: TRBV15; abundance: few; d_gene: NA; j_gene: TRBJ2-1; CDR3aa: CATSRVPSGEQFF; CDR3nt: TGTGCCACCAGCAGAGTTCCGTCCGGTGAGCAGTTCTTC
v_gene: TRBV16; abundance: NA; d_gene: NA; j_gene: TRBJ2-5; CDR3aa: CASSPADTGSQETQYF; CDR3nt: TGTGCCAGCAGCCCAGCGGACACAGGCTCTCAAGAGACCCAGTACTTC
v_gene: TRBV20-1; abundance: NA; d_gene: NA; j_gene: TRBJ1-4; CDR3aa: CSASASHGEKLFF; CDR3nt: TGCAGTGCTAGTGCGAGCCATGGTGAAAAACTGTTTTTT
v_gene: TRBV6-1; abundance: NA; d_gene: TRBD1; j_gene: TRBJ1-6; CDR3aa: CASKPTGGDNSPLHF; CDR3nt: TGTGCCAGCAAGCCGACAGGGGGCGATAATTCACCCCTCCACTTT
v_gene: TRBV6-5; abundance: once; d_gene: NA; j_gene: TRBJ1-3; CDR3aa: CASSYLGTTSGNTIYF; CDR3nt: TGTGCCAGCAGTTACTTGGGGACAACCTCTGGAAACACCATATATTTT
v_gene: TRBV4-1; abundance: NA; d_gene: NA; j_gene: TRBJ2-6; CDR3aa: CASSHGFRELGSGANVLTF; CDR3nt: TGCGCCAGCAGCCATGGTTTCAGGGAGTTAGGCTCTGGGGCCAACGTCCTGACTTTC
v_gene: TRBV28; abundance: NA; d_gene: TRBD1; j_gene: TRBJ2-7; CDR3aa: CASSDPGQVFGEQYF; CDR3nt: TGTGCCAGCAGTGATCCGGGACAGGTGTTTGGCGAGCAGTACTTC
v_gene: TRBV11-2; abundance: NA; d_gene: TRBD1; j_gene: TRBJ2-7; CDR3aa: CASSFLRDRRQGYYEQYF; CDR3nt: TGTGCCAGCAGCTTTCTCCGGGACAGGAGGCAGGGATACTACGAGCAGTACTTC
v_gene: TRBV5-1; abundance: NA; d_gene: TRBD1; j_gene: TRBJ2-7; CDR3aa: CASSLGTGRYEQYF; CDR3nt: TGCGCCAGCAGCCTAGGGACAGGGCGCTACGAGCAGTACTTC
v_gene: TRBV6-5; abundance: once; d_gene: NA; j_gene: TRBJ2-1; CDR3aa: CASSFHQGNEQFF; CDR3nt: TGTGCCAGCAGTTTTCACCAGGGCAATGAGCAGTTCTTC
v_gene: TRBV6-1; abundance: NA; d_gene: NA; j_gene: TRBJ2-7; CDR3aa: CASSGTRSKHSYEQYF; CDR3nt: TGTGCCAGCAGTGGTACAAGATCCAAACACTCCTACGAGCAGTACTTC
v_gene: TRBV27; abundance: NA; d_gene: TRBD1; j_gene: TRBJ2-6; CDR3aa: CASRPQGPFSGANVLTF; CDR3nt: TGTGCCAGCAGGCCACAGGGGCCCTTCTCTGGGGCCAACGTCCTGACTTTC
v_gene: TRBV7-8; abundance: NA; d_gene: NA; j_gene: TRBJ2-7; CDR3aa: CASSSPYEQYF; CDR3nt: TGTGCCAGCAGCTCCCCCTACGAGCAGTACTTC
v_gene: TRBV10-3; abundance: NA; d_gene: NA; j_gene: TRBJ2-3; CDR3aa: CAISDVLSGADTQYF; CDR3nt: TGTGCCATCAGTGACGTCTTGTCAGGGGCAGATACGCAGTATTTT
v_gene: TRBV7-8; abundance: NA; d_gene: TRBD2; j_gene: TRBJ2-7; CDR3aa: CASSFRLARQYF; CDR3nt: TGTGCCAGCAGCTTCAGACTAGCAAGGCAGTACTTC
v_gene: TRBV6-1; abundance: NA; d_gene: NA; j_gene: TRBJ1-1; CDR3aa: CASSERGDNTEAFF; CDR3nt: TGTGCCAGCAGTGAACGGGGGGATAACACTGAAGCTTTCTTT
v_gene: TRBV6-2/TRBV6-3; abundance: NA; d_gene: NA; j_gene: TRBJ1-6; CDR3aa: CASSRQPSSYNSPLHF; CDR3nt: TGTGCCAGCAGTCGACAGCCGAGCTCCTATAATTCACCCCTCCACTTT
v_gene: TRBV19; abundance: NA; d_gene: TRBD1; j_gene: TRBJ1-4; CDR3aa: CASSILRTGEATNEKLFF; CDR3nt: TGTGCCAGTAGTATACTCCGGACAGGGGAGGCAACTAATGAAAAACTGTTTTTT
v_gene: TRBV2; abundance: NA; d_gene: NA; j_gene: TRBJ2-3; CDR3aa: CASRGSGSSTDTQYF; CDR3nt: TGTGCCAGCAGGGGGTCCGGGTCTAGCACAGATACGCAGTATTTT
v_gene: TRBV19; abundance: once; d_gene: NA; j_gene: TRBJ1-2; CDR3aa: CASSIPGTPYGYTF; CDR3nt: TGTGCCAGTAGTATCCCAGGGACGCCGTATGGCTACACCTTC
v_gene: TRBV5-4; abundance: NA; d_gene: TRBD1; j_gene: TRBJ2-7; CDR3aa: CASSSNVGTVRPYEQYF; CDR3nt: TGTGCCAGCAGCTCCAATGTCGGGACAGTCCGCCCCTACGAGCAGTACTTC
v_gene: TRBV5-4; abundance: NA; d_gene: TRBD2; j_gene: TRBJ2-7; CDR3aa: CASSLSGGGSYEQYF; CDR3nt: TGTGCCAGCAGCCTAAGCGGGGGGGGCTCCTACGAGCAGTACTTC